Following are 8 T cell receptor beta chains from one sample sequenced in a study of control samples from healthy donors and cancer patients. Only in-frame clones appear in the TCRdb table, and some are missing; sequencing was by immunoSEQ multiplex PCR. The sample holds some 120,000 clones; 88% are singletons and the top ten take about 2.1%. The sample taken for sequencing was blood. These receptors all come from a woman in her 70s in good health.

This chain links TRBV3-1 (or the pseudogene TRBV3-2) with TRBJ2-7, with 7 nucleotides matching TRBD2. The CDR3 totals 15 residues. V was clipped by 1 base and J by 5 bases; unmatched bases: 8. Germline V gives CDR1 LGHDT, CDR2 YNNKEL (reference sequence). The CDR3 sequence: CASSQVRGTFNEQYF. CDR3 coding DNA: TGTGCCAGCAGCCAAGTGCGGGGGACGTTCAACGAGCAGTACTTC.

The chain combines TRBV5-1 with TRBJ1-4; D unresolved. Trimming removed 0 bases from V and 2 bases from J, with 5 bases in between. Germline V gene sequence: CDR1 SGHRS, CDR2 YFSETQ. This CDR3 comprises 14 residues. DNA for the CDR3: TGCGCCAGCAGCTTGGCTGGGACTAATGAAAAACTGTTTTTT. Its protein product is CASSLAGTNEKLFF.

The chain links TRBV3-1 (or the pseudogene TRBV3-2) to TRBJ1-1; no firm D call. V dropped 1 base and J dropped 4 bases, with 10 bases sitting between them. Germline CDR1 LGHDT, CDR2 YNNKEL (reference sequence). CDR3 size: 14 residues. DNA of the CDR3: TGTGCCAGCAGCCAAGCTGGGCTGGGCACTGAAGCTTTCTTT. It codes for CASSQAGLGTEAFF.

The chain recombines TRBV19 with TRBJ1-5; no clear D. CDR1 is LNHDA, CDR2 SQIVND, per germline (reference sequence). The CDR3 is made up of 15 amino acids. V lost 5 bases and J 2 bases, leaving 13 bases between the germline ends. The DNA for the CDR3 is TGTGCCAGTAGTCCGGGCTTCTGGGGCAATCAGCCCCAGCATTTT. Translated: CASSPGFWGNQPQHF. Complete variable domain (other parts from reference TRBV19 and TRBJ1-5): DGGITQSPKYLFRKEGQNVTLSCEQNLNHDAMYWYRQDPGQGLRLIYYSQIVNDFQKGDIAEGYSVSREKKESFPLTVTSAQKNPTAFYLCASSPGFWGNQPQHFGDGTRLSIL.

This clone was seen once. J is TRBJ1-6 and V is TRBV4-1; 9 bases agree with TRBD1. The CDR3 length is 17 residues. Unmatched junction bases numbered 8, after V lost 1 base and J lost 7 bases. CDR1 is MGHRA, CDR2 YSYEKL, per germline. CDR3 region: CASSQGTGGAGNSPLHF. CDR3 bases: TGCGCCAGCAGCCAAGGTACAGGGGGCGCGGGAAATTCACCCCTCCACTTT.

The V gene is TRBV14, the J gene TRBJ2-1; D perhaps matches TRBD2 (7 bases). From germline, CDR1 is SGHDN and CDR2 FVKESK. The CDR3 loop spans 15 amino acids. The ends were cut back, 2 bases at V and 8 bases at J, with 16 bases in the middle. For the CDR3, the DNA is TGTGCCAGCAGCCAATCGGCGGGGGCGGGCCATGAGCAGTTCTTC. Translation gives CASSQSAGAGHEQFF.

V and J are TRBV3-1 (or the pseudogene TRBV3-2) and TRBJ1-5, with unresolved D. V lost 4 bases, J lost 0 bases, and 16 bases lay in between. Germline values: CDR1 LGHDT, CDR2 YNNKEL (reference sequence). The CDR3 sequence is 17 residues long. This CDR3 is CASSPTRSGYSNQPQHF. For the CDR3, the DNA is TGTGCCAGCAGCCCGACCCGCTCTGGCTATAGCAATCAGCCCCAGCATTTT.

The chain has TRBV9 and TRBJ2-5; 10 nucleotides match TRBD2. The CDR3 is made up of 16 amino acids. V shed 4 bases and J 5 bases; nucleotides not matched to a gene: 11. CDR1 is SGDLS and CDR2 is YYNGEE in the germline V gene. For the CDR3, the DNA is TGTGCCAGCAGCTCTAACACCGGGACTAGCGATGAGACCCAGTACTTC. Translation gives CASSSNTGTSDETQYF.